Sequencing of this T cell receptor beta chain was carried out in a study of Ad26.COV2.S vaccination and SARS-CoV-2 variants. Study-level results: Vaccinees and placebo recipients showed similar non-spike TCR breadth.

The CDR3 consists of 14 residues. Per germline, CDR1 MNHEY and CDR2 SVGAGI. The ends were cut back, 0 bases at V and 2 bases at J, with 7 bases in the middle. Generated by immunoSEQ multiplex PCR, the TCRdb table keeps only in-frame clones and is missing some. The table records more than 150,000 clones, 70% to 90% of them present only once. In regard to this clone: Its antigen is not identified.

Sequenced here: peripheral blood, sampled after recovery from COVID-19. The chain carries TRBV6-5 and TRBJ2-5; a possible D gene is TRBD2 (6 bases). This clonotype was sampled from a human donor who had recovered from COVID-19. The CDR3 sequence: CASSYSAGQETQYF. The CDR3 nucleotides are TGTGCCAGCAGTTACTCAGCGGGTCAAGAGACCCAGTACTTC.